This entry lists 8 T cell receptor beta chains sequenced from one sample in a study of blood T cell repertoires in COVID-19. Libraries were prepared by immunoSEQ multiplex PCR; TCRdb keeps only in-frame clonotypes and omits some of them. The table includes roughly 190,000 clones, approximately 84% detected once. The sample taken for sequencing was PBMCs or T cells enriched from blood (not recorded which). Receptors originate from a woman aged 25-40 years who had recovered from COVID-19.

The rearrangement links TRBV5-1 to TRBJ1-2, with D perhaps matching TRBD1 (6 bases). The CDR3 extends over 14 amino acids. Looked up from germline, CDR1 is SGHRS and CDR2 is YFSETQ. Between the trimmed V and J ends, which lost 3 bases and 4 bases, there was a span of 13 bases. CDR3 amino acids: CASSYEDSGYGYTF. The CDR3 DNA is TGCGCCAGCAGCTACGAGGACAGTGGCTATGGCTACACCTTC. Supplemented by reference TRBV5-1 and TRBJ1-2, the full variable domain reads KAGVTQTPRYLIKTRGQQVTLSCSPISGHRSVSWYQQTPGQGLQFLFEYFSETQRNKGNFPGRFSGRQFSNSRSEMNVSTLELGDSALYLCASSYEDSGYGYTFGSGTRLTVV.

The V call is TRBV10-3, the J call TRBJ2-7; 9 bases map to TRBD2. The ends lost 4 bases at V and 4 bases at J; junction bases unmatched: 5. The CDR3 spans 14 residues. From germline, CDR1 is ENHRY and CDR2 SYGVKD. The CDR3 nucleotides are TGTGCCATCAGTGCTGCGCGGGAGGGTTACGAGCAGTACTTC. Its protein is CAISAAREGYEQYF.

Worth noting for this clone: The identical CDR3 is also encoded by other nucleotide sequences in the sample. This sequence joins TRBV28 and TRBJ2-3; 7 bases line up with TRBD2. The V segment lost 5 bases and the J segment 1 base; nucleotides outside the gene matches: 3. The germline CDR1 and CDR2 sequences are MDHEN and SYDVKM. This CDR3 spans 14 amino acids. The CDR3 DNA sequence: TGTGCCAGCAGTCTAACTAGCGGCACAGATACGCAGTATTTT. Residues: CASSLTSGTDTQYF.

The chain is built from TRBV7-9 and TRBJ2-7; 10 nucleotides align to TRBD1. The CDR3 totals 16 residues. With V trimmed by 5 bases and J by 5 bases, 12 bases remained unmatched. The germline V gene has CDR1 SEHNR and CDR2 FQNEAQ (reference sequence). This chain's CDR3 is CASSIRWGQGNHEQYF. The CDR3 DNA sequence: TGTGCCAGCAGCATAAGATGGGGACAGGGGAACCACGAGCAGTACTTC.

The gene calls are TRBV10-3 and TRBJ1-6, with 11 bases identical to TRBD1. V trimming: 8 bases; J trimming: 7 bases; junction bases outside the gene matches: 10. Per the germline V gene, CDR1 is ENHRY and CDR2 is SYGVKD. The CDR3 contains 16 residues. CDR3 in DNA: TGTGCCATCGGGACAGGGGGACGAATAGGGAATTCACCCCTCCACTTT. Its protein product is CAIGTGGRIGNSPLHF.

This chain uses TRBV2 with TRBJ1-2; possibly TRBD1 for D (6 bases). Trimming shortened V by 7 bases and J by 4 bases, and 13 bases separated the two germline ends. Germline CDR1 reads SNHLY; CDR2 reads FYNNEI. The CDR3 runs to 13 residues. The CDR3 sequence is CASTTDSPYGYTF. CDR3 DNA: TGTGCCAGCACAACGGACAGCCCCTATGGCTACACCTTC.

CDR3 sequence reads: CSVRLVGDTQYF. In nucleotides, the CDR3 is TGCAGCGTACGACTAGTCGGGGATACGCAGTATTTT. The gene calls are TRBV29-1 and TRBJ2-3, with D possibly being TRBD2 (6 bases). Germline assignment: CDR1 SQVTM and CDR2 ANQGSEA. Trimming took 6 bases from V and 6 from J, leaving 13 bases between them. This CDR3 is 12 amino acids long.

V is TRBV19 and J is TRBJ2-2; 9 nucleotides line up with TRBD1. This CDR3 region has 18 residues. In germline, CDR1 is LNHDA, CDR2 SQIVND (reference sequence). Trimming removed 5 bases from V and 5 bases from J; junction bases left unmatched: 15. CDR3 region: CASSPRGSGTGRTGELFF. The DNA for the CDR3 is TGTGCCAGTAGTCCAAGGGGCTCCGGGACAGGGCGGACCGGGGAGCTGTTTTTT.